The 21 T cell receptor beta chains in this list originate from one sample, sequenced in a study of blood T cell repertoires in COVID-19. Profiling relied on immunoSEQ multiplex PCR, and the TCRdb table lists in-frame clones only, not all of them. The table lists 250,000 or so clones, roughly 81% of them singletons. Material: peripheral blood. These receptors were collected from a man over 45 with acute or convalescent COVID-19.

V gene TRBV24-1 combines with J gene TRBJ2-5; tentatively, D is TRBD1 (6 bases). The V gene lost 3 bases and the J gene lost 4 bases, with 11 bases spanning the gap. The V gene's germline CDR1 is KGHDR and CDR2 SFDVKD. This CDR3 is built from 14 residues. CDR3 DNA sequence: TGTGCCACCAGTGATGTTCCAGGGGCAGAGACCCAGTACTTC. Translation: CATSDVPGAETQYF.

This rearrangement joins TRBV2 to TRBJ1-2, with D perhaps TRBD1 (5 bases). The CDR3 is made up of 17 amino acids. From germline, CDR1 is SNHLY and CDR2 FYNNEI. Trimming left V 7 bases short and J 4 bases short, with 25 bases between. The CDR3 DNA reads as TGTGCCAGCAACGGGAGGCAGGGAGTGGCCAAAAGCTATGGCTACACCTTC. Protein sequence: CASNGRQGVAKSYGYTF. The full variable domain, in which reference TRBV2 and TRBJ1-2 provide the parts outside the CDR3, is EPEVTQTPSHQVTQMGQEVILRCVPISNHLYFYWYRQILGQKVEFLVSFYNNEISEKSEIFDDQFSVERPDGSNFTLKIRSTKLEDSAMYFCASNGRQGVAKSYGYTFGSGTRLTVV.

The chain has TRBV11-3 and TRBJ1-1; D is unresolved. The CDR3 has 14 amino acids. CDR1 is SGHNT, CDR2 YENEEA, per germline. The V gene lost 0 bases and the J gene lost 4 bases, with 9 bases spanning the gap. The CDR3 bases are TGTGCCAGCAGCTTAGAGAGGGTTGGCACTGAAGCTTTCTTT. This gives the protein CASSLERVGTEAFF.

The chain recombines TRBV7-6 with TRBJ2-2; TRBD1 matches 7 bases. With V trimmed by 5 bases and J by 4 bases, 4 bases remained unmatched. This CDR3 is 14 amino acids long. The germline V gene has CDR1 SGHVS and CDR2 FNYEAQ. This CDR3 is CASSLQGFTGELFF. The CDR3 coding sequence is TGTGCCAGCAGCCTACAGGGGTTCACCGGGGAGCTGTTTTTT.

The gene calls are TRBV28 and TRBJ2-2; D perhaps matches TRBD1 (6 bases). Trimming left V 7 bases short and J 0 bases short, with 15 bases between. This CDR3 comprises 16 residues. Germline V gene data show CDR1 as MDHEN and CDR2 as SYDVKM. For the CDR3, the DNA is TGTGCCAGCACCTCGAGTGGGGGCGCGAACACCGGGGAGCTGTTTTTT. Translating it yields CASTSSGGANTGELFF.

This chain links TRBV15 with TRBJ1-5, with no clear D. Per the germline V gene, CDR1 is LNHNV and CDR2 is YYDKDF (reference sequence). Trimming pared 5 bases from V and 9 bases from J, leaving 11 bases between. The CDR3 loop spans 12 amino acids. The DNA for the CDR3 is TGTGCCACCAGCCCAACGGGAAGGCCCCAGCATTTT. Protein sequence: CATSPTGRPQHF.

J is TRBJ1-2 and V is TRBV14; TRBD1 matches at 7 bases. V was clipped by 4 bases and J by 3 bases; unmatched bases: 2. The length of the CDR3 is 13 residues. Per the germline V gene, CDR1 is SGHDN and CDR2 is FVKESK. CDR3 nucleotide sequence: TGTGCCAGCAGCCCCGGGACAGACTATGGCTACACCTTC. It codes for CASSPGTDYGYTF.

This sequence joins TRBV10-3 and TRBJ1-5; D perhaps matches TRBD1 (6 bases). The CDR3 has 14 residues. V gave up 4 bases and J gave up 6 bases, with 13 bases separating them. Per germline, CDR1 ENHRY and CDR2 SYGVKD. The CDR3 sequence: CAISGAGEGQPQHF. The CDR3 nucleotides are TGTGCCATCAGTGGGGCAGGGGAAGGTCAGCCCCAGCATTTT.

The chain recombines TRBV19 with TRBJ1-6; a possible D gene is TRBD1 (5 bases). The CDR3 is 16 amino acids. Germline V lookup: CDR1 LNHDA, CDR2 SQIVND (reference sequence). Trimming removed 1 base at V and 7 bases at J, with 14 bases between. The DNA for the CDR3 is TGTGCCAGTAGTATAGGGGCAGGGAGGTCGAATTCACCCCTCCACTTT. It is translated as CASSIGAGRSNSPLHF.

V and J are TRBV3-1 (or the pseudogene TRBV3-2) and TRBJ2-1; weak D call: TRBD2 (5 bases). Germline-derived CDR1 and CDR2 are LGHDT and YNNKEL (reference sequence). V lost 0 bases and J lost 5, with 11 bases in between. The CDR3 totals 15 residues. CDR3 amino acids: CASSQDRFGNNEQFF. The CDR3, as DNA: TGTGCCAGCAGCCAAGACAGGTTCGGGAACAATGAGCAGTTCTTC.

V gene TRBV11-2 combines with J gene TRBJ1-1, with D unresolved. The V end was cut by 3 bases, the J end by 7 bases, with 6 bases between. Germline CDR1 and CDR2: SGHAT and FQNNGV. The CDR3 spans 11 residues. The CDR3 coding sequence is TGTGCCAGCAGCTTTCCGGGTGAAGCTTTCTTT. Translating it yields CASSFPGEAFF.

J is TRBJ1-6 and V is TRBV25-1, with 8 bases identical to TRBD1. The CDR3 length is 15 residues. Unmatched junction bases numbered 5, after V lost 2 bases and J lost 8 bases. The germline gives CDR1 MGHDK, CDR2 SYGVNS. CDR3 residues: CASSELGTGYSPLHF. For the CDR3, the DNA is TGTGCCAGCAGTGAACTCGGGACAGGTTATTCACCCCTCCACTTT.

This chain links TRBV19 with TRBJ1-2; a weak D match, TRBD1 (6 bases). V was shortened by 4 bases and J by 8 bases, with 14 bases between the two germline ends. CDR1 LNHDA and CDR2 SQIVND come from the germline V gene (reference sequence). This CDR3 region has 13 residues. CDR3 bases: TGTGCCAGTAGTAGAGCAGGGGCGGACGGCTACACCTTC. Amino acids: CASSRAGADGYTF.

The chain carries TRBV9 and TRBJ1-1; 8 nucleotides line up with TRBD1. V lost 3 bases to trimming and J lost 10 bases; unmatched junction nucleotides: 14. Germline values: CDR1 SGDLS, CDR2 YYNGEE. This CDR3 comprises 15 residues. The CDR3 is CASSDGTGGPAGAFF. As DNA, the CDR3 is TGTGCCAGCAGCGACGGGACAGGAGGGCCCGCTGGAGCTTTCTTT.

This chain joins TRBV25-1 and TRBJ1-1, with D perhaps matching TRBD1 (5 bases). Germline lookup yields CDR1 MGHDK and CDR2 SYGVNS. This CDR3 has 13 amino acids. V gave up 5 bases and J gave up 6 bases, with 13 bases separating them. The CDR3 loop is CASSFPGHPEAFF. Here the CDR3 DNA reads TGTGCCAGCAGTTTCCCAGGGCACCCTGAAGCTTTCTTT.

This chain joins TRBV29-1 and TRBJ1-5; weak D call: TRBD1 (6 bases). This CDR3 has 13 amino acids. Looked up from germline, CDR1 is SQVTM and CDR2 is ANQGSEA. The ends were cut back, 4 bases at V and 0 bases at J, with 7 bases in the middle. The CDR3 DNA reads as TGCAGCGTTGGGGACACTAGCAATCAGCCCCAGCATTTT. Protein product: CSVGDTSNQPQHF.

Only a few counts were recorded for this clone. The rearrangement uses TRBV19 and TRBJ2-7; weak D call: TRBD1 (6 bases). The CDR3 is made up of 14 amino acids. From germline, CDR1 is LNHDA and CDR2 SQIVND (reference sequence). The V and J ends lost 5 bases and 4 bases respectively, with 15 bases between them. CDR3 protein: CASSEYRVGYEQYF. The CDR3, as DNA: TGTGCCAGTAGTGAGTACAGGGTCGGTTACGAGCAGTACTTC. The full variable domain, its missing parts supplied by reference TRBV19 and TRBJ2-7, is DGGITQSPKYLFRKEGQNVTLSCEQNLNHDAMYWYRQDPGQGLRLIYYSQIVNDFQKGDIAEGYSVSREKKESFPLTVTSAQKNPTAFYLCASSEYRVGYEQYFGPGTRLTVT.

For the CDR3, the DNA is TGCAGCGTTGTAATAAGGGACAGGGAGTCGAATGAGCAGTTCTTC. The encoded protein is CSVVIRDRESNEQFF. The J gene is TRBJ2-1, the V gene TRBV29-1; 9 positions match TRBD1. Germline-derived CDR1 and CDR2 are SQVTM and ANQGSEA. This CDR3 region has 15 residues. V lost 4 bases, J lost 7 bases, and 11 bases stayed unmatched.

This clone is a singleton in its sample. This CDR3 reads CASSLFGGPRGTEAFF. DNA for the CDR3: TGTGCCAGCAGCTTATTCGGGGGACCCCGGGGCACTGAAGCTTTCTTT. V is TRBV7-3 and J is TRBJ1-1, with a tentative D call TRBD1 (5 bases). CDR3 length: 16 amino acids. Germline CDR1 is SGHTA and CDR2 is FQGTGA. The germline V and J ends were trimmed by 2 bases and 4 bases, with 17 bases remaining between them.

The CDR3 here is CAWSRTVIQDTEAFF. The CDR3 nucleotides are TGTGCCTGGAGCCGGACAGTGATCCAAGACACTGAAGCTTTCTTT. V usage is TRBV30 and J usage is TRBJ1-1; the D gene is possibly TRBD1 (6 bases). Germline values: CDR1 GTSNPN, CDR2 SVGIG (reference sequence). V lost 3 bases and J 3 bases, leaving 17 bases between the germline ends. The CDR3 spans 15 residues.

The rearrangement links TRBV18 to TRBJ2-7; 7 bases fit TRBD1. Germline CDR1 is KGHSH and CDR2 is LQKENI. CDR3 size: 13 residues. V shed 5 bases and J 1 base; nucleotides not matched to a gene: 2. The CDR3 coding sequence is TGTGCCAGCTCAACGGGACAGTCCTACGAGCAGTACTTC. It specifies CASSTGQSYEQYF.